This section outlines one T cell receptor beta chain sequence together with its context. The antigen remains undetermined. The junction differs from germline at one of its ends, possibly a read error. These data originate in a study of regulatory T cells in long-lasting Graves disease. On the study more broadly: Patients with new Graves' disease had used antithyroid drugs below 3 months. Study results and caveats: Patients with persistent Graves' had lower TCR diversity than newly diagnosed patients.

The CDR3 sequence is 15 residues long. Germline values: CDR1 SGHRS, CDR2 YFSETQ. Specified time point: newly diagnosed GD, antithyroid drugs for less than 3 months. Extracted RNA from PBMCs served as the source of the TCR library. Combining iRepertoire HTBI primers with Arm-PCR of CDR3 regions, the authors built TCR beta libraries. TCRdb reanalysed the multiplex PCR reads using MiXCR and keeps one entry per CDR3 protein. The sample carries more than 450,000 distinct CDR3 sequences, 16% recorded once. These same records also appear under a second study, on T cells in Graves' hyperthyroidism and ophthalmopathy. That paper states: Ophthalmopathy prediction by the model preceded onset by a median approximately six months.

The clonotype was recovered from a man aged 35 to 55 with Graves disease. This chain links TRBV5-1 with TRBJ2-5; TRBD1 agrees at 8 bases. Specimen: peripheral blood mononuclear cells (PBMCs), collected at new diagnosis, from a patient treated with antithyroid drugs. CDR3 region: CASSRRQGSQETQYF. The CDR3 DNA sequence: TGTGCCAGCAGCCGTAGACAGGGGAGCCAAGAGACCCAGTACTTC.